A selection of T cell receptor beta chains follows, all from one sample in a study of blood T cell repertoires in COVID-19. Some clones are missing from TCRdb's copy, which holds only in-frame ones; the method was immunoSEQ multiplex PCR. The table has about 430,000 clones, 70% to 90% seen once; the top ten hold approximately 1.3%. The sample consisted of PBMCs or T cells enriched from blood (not recorded which). These receptors were taken from a woman in her late teens or twenties who had been exposed to COVID-19. Each CDR3 is given with its conserved first and last residue. Fields, in order: J gene, V gene, clone size, D gene, CDR3 DNA, CDR3 protein. D genes are given only for firm matches. Clone size is not always given. Where it is, it says once, few, many or a class for expanded clones.

TRBJ1-3,TRBV6-5,-,-,TGTGCCAGCAGCCTCGACAGGTCTAGAAACACCATATATTTT,CASSLDRSRNTIYF
TRBJ1-3,TRBV5-1,-,-,TGCGCCAGCAGCTTGGGGGCGTTAGGAAACACCATATATTTT,CASSLGALGNTIYF
TRBJ2-7,TRBV4-2,-,-,TGTGCCAGCAGCCAAGCGGGGGACTCCATACTCTTC,CASSQAGDSILF
TRBJ2-7,TRBV4-1,-,TRBD1,TGCGCCAGCAGCCAATTTGACTCGACAGGGCTAAGCTCCTACGAGCAGTACTTC,CASSQFDSTGLSSYEQYF
TRBJ2-7,TRBV5-1,-,TRBD1,TGCGCCAGCAGCTTTCCCGGGACAGGGAATCCCGGGACTTCACTGTACGAGCAGTACTTC,CASSFPGTGNPGTSLYEQYF
TRBJ2-1,TRBV4-2,-,TRBD2,TGTGCCAGCAGCCAAGAGGGCGGGGGGGAGGCCTACAATGAGCAGTTCTTC,CASSQEGGGEAYNEQFF
TRBJ2-7,TRBV5-4,few,-,TGTGCCAGCAGCTTGGGGAGGAGCGTAAACTACGAGCAGTACTTC,CASSLGRSVNYEQYF
TRBJ1-5,TRBV4-3,-,TRBD1,TGCGCCAGCAGCCAAGCACTACCGGGACAGGGCTATAGCAATCAGCCCCAGCATTTT,CASSQALPGQGYSNQPQHF
TRBJ1-2,TRBV18,-,TRBD1,TGTGCCAGCTCACCGGACAGGGGGCCCGTTGGCTACACCTTC,CASSPDRGPVGYTF
TRBJ1-5,TRBV18,-,TRBD1,TGTGCCAGCTCACCCAAGCCCGACAGGGATCAGCCCCAGCATTTT,CASSPKPDRDQPQHF
TRBJ1-1,TRBV5-6,few,-,TGTGCCAGCACCGAAAGTAGGGGGAAACCTTTGGAAGCTTTCTTT,CASTESRGKPLEAFF
TRBJ2-7,TRBV2,-,-,TGTGCCAGCAGTAGAGACAACTCCTACGAGCAGTACTTC,CASSRDNSYEQYF
TRBJ1-5,TRBV6-5,-,-,TGTGCCAGCAGTCCACAGGGTCTAAGGGAGCCCCAGCATTTT,CASSPQGLREPQHF
TRBJ2-2,TRBV19,-,-,TGTGCCAGTAGCGGGGGGCTGAACACCGGGGAGCTGTTTTTT,CASSGGLNTGELFF